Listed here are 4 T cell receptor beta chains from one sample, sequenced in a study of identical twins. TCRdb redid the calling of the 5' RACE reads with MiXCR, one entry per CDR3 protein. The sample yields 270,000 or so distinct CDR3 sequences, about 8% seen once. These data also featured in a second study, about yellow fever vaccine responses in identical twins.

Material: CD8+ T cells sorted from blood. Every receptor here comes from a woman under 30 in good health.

CDR3 protein: CASTTYRVDGYTF. For the CDR3, the DNA is TGTGCCAGCACAACATACCGGGTCGATGGCTACACCTTC. This chain connects TRBV6-1 to TRBJ1-2; D is ambiguous. Germline V lookup: CDR1 MNHNS, CDR2 SASEGT. This CDR3 contains 13 residues. V gave up 7 bases and J gave up 6 bases, with 15 bases separating them.

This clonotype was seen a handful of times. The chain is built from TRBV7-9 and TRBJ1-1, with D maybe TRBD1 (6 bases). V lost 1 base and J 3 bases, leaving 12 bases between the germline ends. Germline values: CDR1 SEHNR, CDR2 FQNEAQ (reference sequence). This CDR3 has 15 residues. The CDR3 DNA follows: TGTGCCAGCAGCTTAGGGGGGGCAGGGGACACTGAAGCTTTCTTT. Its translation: CASSLGGAGDTEAFF.

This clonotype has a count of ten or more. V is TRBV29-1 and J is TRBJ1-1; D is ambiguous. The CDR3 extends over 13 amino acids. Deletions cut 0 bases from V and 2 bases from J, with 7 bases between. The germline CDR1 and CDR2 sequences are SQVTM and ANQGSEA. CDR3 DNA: TGCAGCGTTGAAGACGAGCTAAACACTGAAGCTTTCTTT. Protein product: CSVEDELNTEAFF.

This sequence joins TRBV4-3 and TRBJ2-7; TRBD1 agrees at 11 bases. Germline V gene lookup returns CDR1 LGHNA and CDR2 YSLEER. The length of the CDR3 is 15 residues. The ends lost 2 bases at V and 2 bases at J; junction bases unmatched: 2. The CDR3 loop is CASSQWDRGTYEQYF. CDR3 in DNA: TGCGCCAGCAGCCAATGGGACAGGGGGACCTACGAGCAGTACTTC.